This T cell receptor (beta chain) stems from a study of blood T cell repertoires in COVID-19. The CDR3 covers 15 residues. V lost 3 bases and J lost 2, with 13 bases in between. Germline V lookup: CDR1 SGHTA, CDR2 FQGNSA. Data came from immunoSEQ multiplex PCR; TCRdb stores just in-frame clones and leaves some out. This sample yields 150,000 to 200,000 clones, of which roughly 89% are seen a single time; roughly 3.2% belongs to the top ten. Individuals drawn from 24 US areas were roughly 18 to 89 years old. Participants classified as exposed had met a COVID-19 case within 2 weeks before study entry. The TCR originated in a woman in her 30s who had been exposed to COVID-19. The genes are TRBV7-2 and TRBJ1-1; D gene ambiguous. Sequencing was carried out using PBMCs or T cells enriched from blood (not recorded which). The DNA for the CDR3 is TGTGCCAGCAGCTTCTACAGAGAAAAAAACACTGAAGCTTTCTTT. It specifies CASSFYREKNTEAFF.